A single T cell receptor (beta chain) is shown here with its context. The data stem from a study of blood T cell repertoires in COVID-19. Profiled with immunoSEQ multiplex PCR; TCRdb holds only in-frame clones, not every one. The sample gives about 220,000 clones, 70% to 90% of which show up once; more than 2.5% is in the top ten. Trimming pared 2 bases from V and 12 bases from J, leaving 11 bases between. Looked up from germline, CDR1 is SGHKS and CDR2 is YYEKEE (reference sequence). The CDR3 has 12 amino acids. The V and J genes are TRBV5-5 and TRBJ1-4, with unresolved D. Sequenced input: peripheral blood. The sequence was obtained from a woman between 25 and 40 years old who had recovered from COVID-19. DNA for the CDR3: TGTGCCAGCAGCTTAGCCCGGCGGGAACTGTTTTTT. Residues: CASSLARRELFF.